This TCR beta chain stems from a study of control samples from healthy donors and cancer patients. Only in-frame clones appear in the TCRdb table, and some are missing; sequencing was by immunoSEQ multiplex PCR. Counted here are about 60,000 clones, roughly 85% occurring once; the ten biggest clones make up over 4.5%. The CDR3 is made up of 15 amino acids. CDR1 and CDR2 (germline): DFQATT, SNEGSKA (reference sequence). The V end lost 3 bases, the J end lost 6 bases, and 20 bases lay between the germline ends. Material for sequencing was blood. The clonotype originates from a middle-aged man in good health. The chain has TRBV20-1 and TRBJ1-2; D uncertain. The CDR3 loop reads CSASLWAGPRDGYTF. Here the CDR3 DNA reads TGCAGTGCTAGTCTTTGGGCAGGTCCCCGGGATGGCTACACCTTC.